These T cell receptor beta chains were read from a single sample in a study of blood T cells in healthy people across ages. TCRdb re-called the 5' RACE reads with MiXCR, one entry per CDR3 protein. The table lists about a million distinct CDR3 sequences, 45% to 60% of them singletons. The sequenced sample was blood. All receptors derive from a woman aged 60-75 years in good health. The CDR3 runs from the conserved cysteine through the conserved F or W. D genes are given only for firm matches. Clone size is not always given. Where it is, it says once, few, many or a class for expanded clones.

few	TRBD2	TRBV7-2	TRBJ2-5	TGTGCCAGCAGCCCGGGACTAGCGGAACAAGAGACCCAGTACTTC	CASSPGLAEQETQYF
NA	TRBD2	TRBV12-3/TRBV12-4	TRBJ2-3	TGTGCCAGCAGTCCGCTCTATGGGACTAGCGGGGTCGGGAATACGCAGTATTTT	CASSPLYGTSGVGNTQYF
NA	TRBD2	TRBV2	TRBJ2-4	TGTGCCAGCAGTGTACTAGCGGACCGCGGGCAGTACTTC	CASSVLADRGQYF
NA	NA	TRBV10-2	TRBJ2-5	TGCGCCAGTCGGCCGACCCAGAGGGGAGAGACCCAGTACTTC	CASRPTQRGETQYF
few	TRBD2	TRBV20-1	TRBJ2-5	TGCAGTGCCCCTCGGACTAGCGGGAGGACCCAAGAGACCCAGTACTTC	CSAPRTSGRTQETQYF
few	TRBD2	TRBV20-1	TRBJ2-1	TGCAGTGCCACGACTAGCGGGCCTGCCGCGTATGAGCAGTTCTTC	CSATTSGPAAYEQFF
NA	TRBD2	TRBV27	TRBJ2-1	TGTGCCAGCAGTTTGGGGGGGGGAGGGAATGAGCAGTTCTTC	CASSLGGGGNEQFF
NA	NA	TRBV9	TRBJ1-6	TGTGCCAGCAGCCCCTCTCAGGGGCGGTATTCGCCCCTCCACTTT	CASSPSQGRYSPLHF
few	NA	TRBV7-4	TRBJ2-3	TGTGCCAGCTTTTGCACCCGACGGAGAGGGAGGACAGATACGCAGTATTTT	CASFCTRRRGRTDTQYF
NA	NA	TRBV10-3	TRBJ2-5	TGTGCCATCAGTGAGGGTAGCGGACACGGCTCTGAGACCCAGTACTTC	CAISEGSGHGSETQYF
NA	TRBD1	TRBV5-1	TRBJ2-5	TGCGCCAGCAGCACCATACAGGGGGACCAAGAGACCCAGTACTTC	CASSTIQGDQETQYF
NA	NA	TRBV18	TRBJ2-1	TGTGCCAGCTCACCAGGTGGAGGGGCGGTCTACAATGAGCAGTTCTTC	CASSPGGGAVYNEQFF
NA	NA	TRBV15	TRBJ2-5	TGTGCCACCAGCAGAGAGGGGATTTGGACCCAGTACTTC	CATSREGIWTQYF
few	NA	TRBV7-9	TRBJ1-1	TGTGCCAGCAGCGAGGGACGAAGCACTGAAGCTTTCTTT	CASSEGRSTEAFF
few	NA	TRBV3-1	TRBJ1-4	TGTGCCAGCAGCCAGGCGGGTGGTGAAAAACTGTTTTTT	CASSQAGGEKLFF
NA	NA	TRBV29-1	TRBJ2-5	TGCTGTGCCTCGGGGTGGGGCCGAGAGACCCAGTACTTC	CCASGWGRETQYF
few	NA	TRBV12-3/TRBV12-4	TRBJ1-1	TGTGCCAGCAGAGTAAGGGTTGCAGGTTCGGGAACTGAAGCTTTCTTT	CASRVRVAGSGTEAFF
NA	NA	TRBV20-1	TRBJ1-4	TGCAGTGCTAGAGATTTGGCAATCGGGACTAATGAAAAACTGTTTTTT	CSARDLAIGTNEKLFF
NA	TRBD2	TRBV7-2	TRBJ2-1	TGTGCCAGCAGCTTACGGACTAGCGGGAGGGGTAACAATGAGCAGTTCTTC	CASSLRTSGRGNNEQFF
NA	NA	TRBV6-1	TRBJ1-3	TGTGCCAGCAGTCCGGCCAGGGGAGAGATCTCTGGAAACACCATATATTTT	CASSPARGEISGNTIYF
NA	TRBD2	TRBV12-3/TRBV12-4	TRBJ2-7	TGTGCCAGCAGCCCCCCCAGGACTAGCGGTTCCTACGAGCAGTACTTC	CASSPPRTSGSYEQYF
once	NA	TRBV27	TRBJ1-4	TGTGCCAGCAGGGAACAGGGACTGACGGCTGAAAAACTGTTTTTT	CASREQGLTAEKLFF
NA	NA	TRBV5-6	TRBJ2-7	TGTGCCAGCAGCTCCGGCCGACAGGAACCGTACTTC	CASSSGRQEPYF
NA	NA	TRBV28	TRBJ2-2	TGTGCCAGCAGCAAAGGGACTTTGGGGGCTACCGGGGAGCTGTTTTTT	CASSKGTLGATGELFF
NA	NA	TRBV27	TRBJ2-7	TGTGCCAGCAGTTTATCGTCAGTCAAATACTACGAGCAGTACTTC	CASSLSSVKYYEQYF
NA	NA	TRBV10-3	TRBJ2-1	TGTGCCATCAGTCTACGGGATGAGCAGTTCTTC	CAISLRDEQFF
few	NA	TRBV14	TRBJ2-3	TGTGCCAGCAGCCAAGATTGGGTCAGGTCGGACACAGATACGCAGTATTTT	CASSQDWVRSDTDTQYF
NA	NA	TRBV30	TRBJ2-5	TGTGCCTGGAGTGGGGCAGGGGCCTCGGGGCAGTACTTC	CAWSGAGASGQYF
few	TRBD2	TRBV29-1	TRBJ2-7	TGCAGCGTTGATTCAGCGGGGGAGGGTGCGTACGAGCAGTACTTC	CSVDSAGEGAYEQYF
NA	NA	TRBV28	TRBJ1-5	TGTGCCAGCCGCAGGTATAGCAATCAGCCCCAGCATTTT	CASRRYSNQPQHF
NA	NA	TRBV7-2	TRBJ2-7	TGTGCCAGCAGTCCCCGCGTAGCCCACGAGCAGTACTTC	CASSPRVAHEQYF
NA	TRBD1	TRBV7-8	TRBJ2-3	TGTGCCAGCAGCTCCGCCGGGACACAGGGGACAGATACGCAGTATTTT	CASSSAGTQGTDTQYF
NA	TRBD1	TRBV6-6	TRBJ1-1	TGTGCCAGCAGTTATCAGAGGACAGGGACGGCTTTCTTT	CASSYQRTGTAFF
NA	TRBD2	TRBV5-1	TRBJ2-7	TGCGCCAGCAGTTTTACTAGTGGGACTAGCGGGAAGGGGTACTCCTACGAGCAGTACTTC	CASSFTSGTSGKGYSYEQYF
NA	TRBD1	TRBV15	TRBJ2-5	TGTGCCACCAGCAGAGATTTCGGACAGGGCAAGGAGACCCAGTACTTC	CATSRDFGQGKETQYF
NA	NA	TRBV7-9	TRBJ2-1	TGTGCCAGCAGAAAGGGGATCCACAATGAGCAGTTCTTC	CASRKGIHNEQFF
few	NA	TRBV7-2	TRBJ2-7	TGTGCCAGCAGCTTGTGGGGCATGGGCTACGAGCAGTACTTC	CASSLWGMGYEQYF
NA	TRBD2	TRBV29-1	TRBJ2-5	TGCAGCGTTGAAGGTGGACTAGCGGGGCAAGAGACCCAGTACTTC	CSVEGGLAGQETQYF
few	NA	TRBV12-3/TRBV12-4	TRBJ2-4	TGTGCCAGCAAGCAGATCGGGGAAAACATTCAGTACTTC	CASKQIGENIQYF
NA	NA	TRBV7-2	TRBJ1-5	TGTGCCAGCAGTCCCCAGAGCAATCAGCCCCAGCATTTT	CASSPQSNQPQHF
many	TRBD2	TRBV5-1	TRBJ2-1	TGCGCCAGCAGCCCCTCCAGCGGGAGTGAGGTTCAGCAGTTCTTC	CASSPSSGSEVQQFF
NA	TRBD1	TRBV29-1	TRBJ2-5	TGCAGCGTTGGGGACAGGGGATCCGAGACCCAGTACTTC	CSVGDRGSETQYF
NA	TRBD2	TRBV20-1	TRBJ2-3	TGCAGCCCATCGGGGGGACCGATCACAGATACGCAGTATTTT	CSPSGGPITDTQYF
NA	TRBD1	TRBV29-1	TRBJ1-2	TGCAGCGTGGCCGAGAACCAGGGGGCACGCTACACCTTC	CSVAENQGARYTF
NA	NA	TRBV5-5	TRBJ2-5	TGTGCCAGCAGCTTGCCGATTAAGGGGCGTCAAAATGAGCAGTACTTC	CASSLPIKGRQNEQYF
NA	NA	TRBV6-5	TRBJ2-7	TGTGCCAGCACCGCCACAGGGCTCGAGCAGTACTTC	CASTATGLEQYF
NA	NA	TRBV7-2	TRBJ2-5	TGTGCCAGCAGCAGAAGGACGGTAGAGACCCAGTACTTC	CASSRRTVETQYF
NA	TRBD2	TRBV12-3/TRBV12-4	TRBJ2-1	TGTGCCAGCAGCCGCGGGGGAGCGGGAGGATTCAATGAGCAGTTCTTC	CASSRGGAGGFNEQFF
NA	NA	TRBV7-2	TRBJ2-7	TGTGCCAGCAGCTATCGTAGCGGAGAGTTCGGAGAGCAGTACTTC	CASSYRSGEFGEQYF
NA	NA	TRBV14	TRBJ2-6	TGTGCCAGCAAGGGGGGGCGAAGGGCCAACGTCCTGACTTTC	CASKGGRRANVLTF
few	NA	TRBV2	TRBJ2-3	TGTGCCAGCAGGGGGGACGGCGGACCCACAGATACGCAGTATTTT	CASRGDGGPTDTQYF
few	NA	TRBV7-2	TRBJ2-3	TGTGCCAGCAGCGGGGTCGGGATTACGTGGTATGGCACAGATACGCAGTATTTT	CASSGVGITWYGTDTQYF
few	NA	TRBV3-1	TRBJ2-7	TGTGCCAGCCCACCTAGAGGGGGCGAGCAGTACTTC	CASPPRGGEQYF
many	NA	TRBV7-9	TRBJ1-2	TGTGCCAGCAGCTCGCAAAATTCGAATGGCTACACCTTC	CASSSQNSNGYTF
NA	NA	TRBV15	TRBJ2-3	TGTGCCACCAGCAGAGAAATGACCAGCACAGATACGCAGTATTTT	CATSREMTSTDTQYF
NA	TRBD2	TRBV24-1	TRBJ2-1	TGTGCCACCGGAGAAACCCCGGGACTATACAATGAGCAGTTCTTC	CATGETPGLYNEQFF
NA	TRBD1	TRBV12-3/TRBV12-4	TRBJ2-5	TGTGCCAGCGCAAGCCCAGGGGGCTACCAAGAGACCCAGTACTTC	CASASPGGYQETQYF
NA	NA	TRBV6-2/TRBV6-3	TRBJ2-7	TGTGCCAGCAGCTACGTCTACGAGCAGTACTTC	CASSYVYEQYF
few	NA	TRBV7-9	TRBJ2-5	TGTGCCAGCAGCTTATTTCCTGGACATCCAGAGACCCAGTACTTC	CASSLFPGHPETQYF
NA	TRBD2	TRBV20-1	TRBJ2-1	TGCAGTGCTAGTGTCCTAGCGGACGCGAGCTCCTACAATGAGCAGTTCTTC	CSASVLADASSYNEQFF